One and the same sample provided the 20 T cell receptor beta chains below, sequenced in a study of neurological immune-mediated disorders. TCRdb re-called the 5' RACE reads with MiXCR, one entry per CDR3 protein. The repertoire holds about 74,000 distinct CDR3 sequences, with around 5.5% as singletons. Source material: PBMCs. The receptors derive from a young man with multiple sclerosis.

This clonotype was counted ten times or more. CDR3 loop: CASSLGASGDAYNEQFF. CDR3 coding DNA: TGTGCCAGCAGCTTAGGGGCTAGCGGGGACGCCTACAATGAGCAGTTCTTC. The rearrangement uses TRBV7-8 and TRBJ2-1; 9 bases agree with TRBD2. Per the germline V gene, CDR1 is SGHVS and CDR2 is FQNEAQ. V lost 1 base to trimming and J lost 2 bases; unmatched junction nucleotides: 6. This CDR3 has 17 residues.

A few counts support this clonotype. The V and J genes are TRBV30 and TRBJ2-3; no firm D call. This CDR3 has 11 amino acids. Germline V gene sequence: CDR1 GTSNPN, CDR2 SVGIG (reference sequence). The V gene lost 0 bases and the J gene lost 9 bases, with 7 bases spanning the gap. CDR3 sequence: CAWSVLETQYF. The CDR3 DNA follows: TGTGCCTGGAGTGTATTGGAAACGCAGTATTTT. The complete variable domain, with remaining parts taken from reference TRBV30 and TRBJ2-3, reads SQTIHQWPATLVQPVGSPLSLECTVEGTSNPNLYWYRQAAGRGLQLLFYSVGIGQISSEVPQNLSASRPQDRQFILSSKKLLLSDSGFYLCAWSVLETQYFGPGTRLTVL.

This clonotype came up many times. V and J are TRBV28 and TRBJ2-1, with 9 bases that match TRBD2. Trimming at V came to 6 bases and at J to 13 bases, leaving 4 bases not matched to a gene. From germline, CDR1 is MDHEN and CDR2 SYDVKM. CDR3 size: 11 residues. CDR3 DNA: TGTGCCAGCAGCGGGGGGACTAGCCAGTTCTTC. It translates to CASSGGTSQFF. The whole variable domain, remainder taken from reference TRBV28 and TRBJ2-1, is DVKVTQSSRYLVKRTGEKVFLECVQDMDHENMFWYRQDPGLGLRLIYFSYDVKMKEKGDIPEGYSVSREKKERFSLILESASTNQTSMYLCASSGGTSQFFGPGTRLTVL.

In its sample, this clonotype was seen many times. CDR3 residues: CASSDGTASYEQYF. The CDR3 region has the DNA TGCGCCAGCAGCGACGGGACAGCCTCCTACGAGCAGTACTTC. The chain recombines TRBV5-1 with TRBJ2-7; 7 bases match TRBD1. There are 14 residues in the CDR3. V lost 4 bases to trimming and J lost 0 bases; unmatched junction nucleotides: 4. From germline, CDR1 is SGHRS and CDR2 YFSETQ.

This clonotype was seen ten or more times. This chain uses TRBV12-3 or TRBV12-4 with TRBJ2-7; D unclear. Trimming stripped 4 bases from V and 6 bases from J, with 10 bases between. The CDR3 covers 12 residues. The CDR3 reads CASSSPLGEQYF. CDR3 sequence (DNA): TGTGCCAGCAGTTCCCCCCTGGGCGAGCAGTACTTC.

This clonotype was recorded many times. The genes are TRBV7-3 and TRBJ2-3, with 12 bases matching TRBD1. CDR1 SGHTA and CDR2 FQGTGA come from the germline V gene. The CDR3 covers 16 residues. Trimming took 5 bases from V and 4 from J; bases not matched to a gene: 7. The DNA of the CDR3 is TGTGCCAGCAGCCTTACCGGGACAGGGGGCGCAGATACGCAGTATTTT. It encodes CASSLTGTGGADTQYF.

The sample holds many counts of this clonotype. The chain joins TRBV7-2 to TRBJ2-7; D is undetermined. Germline V gives CDR1 SGHTA, CDR2 FQGNSA. Trimming stripped 1 base from V and 6 bases from J, with 10 bases between. There are 13 residues in the CDR3. The CDR3 loop is CASSLGVLGEQYF. The CDR3 region has the DNA TGTGCCAGCAGCTTAGGGGTTTTGGGCGAGCAGTACTTC.

This clonotype was seen at least ten times. The chain uses TRBV7-3 and TRBJ2-6; no clear D gene. Germline CDR1 is SGHTA and CDR2 is FQGTGA. There are 12 residues in the CDR3. Trimming took off 2 bases at V and 12 bases at J, with 8 bases between the two ends. The CDR3 nucleotides are TGTGCCAGCAGCTTAGACTTTAGCGTCCTGACTTTC. This encodes CASSLDFSVLTF.

This clonotype appeared many times. The V and J genes are TRBV27 and TRBJ2-3; possibly TRBD2 for D (6 bases). CDR1 is MNHEY, CDR2 SMNVEV, per germline (reference sequence). The CDR3 is made up of 15 amino acids. With 6 bases removed from V and 4 bases from J, the gap between germline ends came to 17 bases. DNA for the CDR3: TGTGCCAGCAGCCTTTTAGCGGAGGGGCCAGATACGCAGTATTTT. As protein: CASSLLAEGPDTQYF.

In its sample, this clonotype was seen a few times. A much larger clone differs by one base, so this may be a read error. Since no conserved phenylalanine or tryptophan closes the CDR3, a read error is the likely cause. The chain joins TRBV7-9 to TRBJ1-2, with D hard to call. The length of the CDR3 is 15 residues. CDR1 and CDR2 (germline): SEHNR, FQNEAQ (reference sequence). The ends were cut back, 3 bases at V and 4 bases at J, with 15 bases in the middle. The CDR3 loop is CASSLSVGIGYGYTI. The CDR3 DNA reads as TGTGCCAGCAGCTTGTCAGTGGGGATCGGCTATGGCTACACCATC.

Many counts were recorded for this clonotype. This chain connects TRBV9 to TRBJ1-2; TRBD1 is a possible D gene (5 bases). Germline-derived CDR1 and CDR2 are SGDLS and YYNGEE. V was shortened by 4 bases and J by 3 bases, with 13 bases between the two germline ends. The CDR3 is 14 residues long. CDR3 residues: CASSPRAGDYGYTF. As DNA, the CDR3 is TGTGCCAGCAGCCCCCGAGCGGGGGACTATGGCTACACCTTC.

This clonotype has ten or more counts. This chain connects TRBV20-1 to TRBJ1-1; D gene unclear. The CDR3 length is 14 residues. The V end was cut by 0 bases, the J end by 2 bases, with 10 bases between. Looked up from germline, CDR1 is DFQATT and CDR2 is SNEGSKA (reference sequence). The DNA for the CDR3 is TGCAGTGCTAGAGATCTGGGGTCTAACACTGAAGCTTTCTTT. This codes for CSARDLGSNTEAFF.

This sequence joins TRBV20-1 and TRBJ2-5; perhaps TRBD1 as D (6 bases). Trimming took 6 bases from V and 5 from J, leaving 13 bases between them. This CDR3 contains 12 residues. The germline V gene has CDR1 DFQATT and CDR2 SNEGSKA (reference sequence). The DNA of the CDR3 is TGCAGTGCCGCGGAAAGGGGGGAGACCCAGTACTTC. It translates to CSAAERGETQYF.

This clonotype was found many times. DNA of the CDR3: TGTGCCACCAGCAGAGTGGACACTGAAGCTTTCTTT. This codes for CATSRVDTEAFF. The gene calls are TRBV15 and TRBJ1-1; D not resolved. The germline gives CDR1 LNHNV, CDR2 YYDKDF (reference sequence). Trimming shortened V by 1 base and J by 3 bases, and 3 bases separated the two germline ends. The length of the CDR3 is 12 residues.

This clonotype was seen at least ten times. The chain recombines TRBV10-3 with TRBJ1-5; D is perhaps TRBD1 (6 bases). Trimming left V 3 bases short and J 3 bases short, with 12 bases between. Germline CDR1 reads ENHRY; CDR2 reads SYGVKD. The CDR3 has 15 residues. The CDR3 DNA follows: TGTGCCATCAGTGACCGACGACAGGCCAATCAGCCCCAGCATTTT. Its translation is CAISDRRQANQPQHF.

This clonotype was seen at least ten times. The rearrangement joins TRBV6-2 or TRBV6-3 to TRBJ2-7; no firm D call. This CDR3 has 13 amino acids. Trimming removed 2 bases from V and 3 bases from J, with 8 bases in between. In germline, CDR1 is MNHEY, CDR2 SVGEGT. CDR3 residues: CASSYSSVYEQYF. The CDR3 DNA sequence: TGTGCCAGCAGTTACAGCAGCGTCTACGAGCAGTACTTC.

This clonotype was counted at least ten times. This sequence joins TRBV5-1 and TRBJ2-3, with D uncertain. The CDR3 loop spans 14 amino acids. The germline gives CDR1 SGHRS, CDR2 YFSETQ. V was trimmed by 1 base and J by 0 bases, leaving 6 bases between them. DNA of the CDR3: TGCGCCAGCAGCTTGCGGTCCAGCACAGATACGCAGTATTTT. Protein product: CASSLRSSTDTQYF.

This clonotype was observed at least ten times. The germline gene is not matched at one end of the junction; a read error may be the cause. The rearrangement uses TRBV12-3 or TRBV12-4 and TRBJ2-6; D perhaps matches TRBD1 (5 bases). The CDR3 runs to 15 residues. CDR3 in DNA: TGTGCCAGCAGGGGGCAAGAGTCTGGGGCCAAAGTCCTGACTTTC. Translating it yields CASRGQESGAKVLTF.

This clonotype occurred many times. The chain recombines TRBV20-1 with TRBJ1-1; TRBD1 is a possible D gene (6 bases). This CDR3 region has 12 residues. V lost 6 bases, J lost 10 bases, and 18 bases lay in between. Germline values: CDR1 DFQATT, CDR2 SNEGSKA (reference sequence). The CDR3 DNA reads TGCAGTGCCAGGACAGATACCTTGGGAGCTTTCTTT. As protein: CSARTDTLGAFF.

This clonotype was seen ten or more times. This rearrangement joins TRBV9 to TRBJ1-4, with a weak D call TRBD1 (5 bases). Trimming took 0 bases from V and 8 from J, leaving 14 bases between them. Germline V gene sequence: CDR1 SGDLS, CDR2 YYNGEE. CDR3 length: 15 amino acids. CDR3 bases: TGTGCCAGCAGCGTAGCCGCAGGGATTGACGAAAAACTGTTTTTT. Encoded protein: CASSVAAGIDEKLFF.